This record looks at one T cell receptor beta chain sequence and its context. Its antigen is not identified. The sample belongs to a study of shared clonotypes between healthy human individuals. The germline V gene has CDR1 SEHNR and CDR2 FQNEAQ (reference sequence). CDR3 length: 14 residues. V lost 5 bases, J lost 5 bases, and 15 bases lay in between. Study-wide points: Naive subsets typically showed greater estimated richness than memory subsets. Non-shared clonotypes had lower generation probabilities than those shared by all four donors.

The authors divided CD4+ cells into CD45RA+ naive and CD45RA-negative memory subsets. Assay execution took place at the deep level. The method was immunoSEQ multiplex PCR; TCRdb's version includes in-frame clones alone and lacks a portion of them. The data show fewer than 1.6 million clones, around 98.5% seen once. This rearrangement joins TRBV7-9 to TRBJ2-5, with D tentatively TRBD1 (7 bases). The sequencing sample was made of naive CD4+ T cells sorted from blood. Subset specified: CD45RA+ positively selected. The clonotype originates from a man aged 25-45 years in good health. CDR3 amino acids: CASSQSQGRETQYF. The CDR3 nucleotides read TGTGCCAGCAGCCAATCACAGGGGAGGGAGACCCAGTACTTC.